Shown below are 16 T cell receptor beta chains from a single sample sequenced in a study of T cell changes during pregnancy in multiple sclerosis. Produced via immunoSEQ multiplex PCR; TCRdb's table is partial and in-frame only. The table has about 67,000 clones, under 95% seen once. This specimen was peripheral blood, taken after pregnancy. The origin of the receptors is a female donor with multiple sclerosis, enrolled in a pregnancy study.

The chain couples TRBV21-1 to TRBJ2-1; TRBD2, the table's D call, lacks a check against the DNA. TRBV21-1 represents a pseudogene. This CDR3 is built from 13 residues. DNA of the CDR3: TGTGCCAGCAGCACCGGGAACTACAATGAGCAGTTCTTC. It yields the protein CASSTGNYNEQFF.

The chain recombines TRBV27 with TRBJ2-5, with 9 positions matching TRBD1. V gave up 6 bases and J gave up 3 bases; unmatched junction bases: 20. CDR1 and CDR2 from the germline V gene are MNHEY and SMNVEV (reference sequence). The CDR3 spans 19 residues. The CDR3 loop reads CASSLIPLGQGFGEETQYF. In nucleotides, the CDR3 is TGTGCCAGCAGCCTTATCCCACTCGGACAGGGGTTCGGAGAAGAGACCCAGTACTTC.

J is TRBJ1-4 and V is TRBV19, with 7 bases that match TRBD1. Germline CDR1 and CDR2: LNHDA and SQIVND (reference sequence). V shed 8 bases and J 8 bases; nucleotides not matched to a gene: 8. This CDR3 is 13 amino acids long. The CDR3 spells CASGQEVGEKLFF. DNA of the CDR3: TGTGCCAGTGGACAGGAGGTGGGCGAAAAACTGTTTTTT.

The CDR3 region is CASSPGGQGGNEQYF. The CDR3 DNA sequence: TGTGCCAGCAGCCCTGGGGGACAGGGTGGGAACGAGCAGTACTTC. The chain links TRBV13 to TRBJ2-7; 9 nucleotides align to TRBD1. The CDR3 spans 15 residues. The V and J ends lost 5 bases and 5 bases, in that order; junction bases with no gene match: 10. Germline CDR1 and CDR2: PRHDT and FYEKMQ (reference sequence).

This clone was found a few times. The chain couples TRBV6-5 to TRBJ1-1; 8 bases map to TRBD1. Trimming cost V 5 bases and J 4 bases; bases outside gene matches: 6. Germline V gene lookup returns CDR1 MNHEY and CDR2 SVGAGI. The CDR3 sequence is 14 residues long. The CDR3 DNA is TGTGCCAGCAGTATTTCCAGGGGGCGCACTGAAGCTTTCTTT. Its protein product is CASSISRGRTEAFF.

J is TRBJ2-5 and V is TRBV15; D possibly corresponds to TRBD2 (5 bases). The CDR3 covers 14 residues. Between the trimmed V and J ends, which lost 1 base and 5 bases, there was a span of 11 bases. Germline assignment: CDR1 LNHNV and CDR2 YYDKDF (reference sequence). The CDR3 protein is CATSRVRTGETQYF. Written as DNA, the CDR3 is TGTGCCACCAGCAGAGTTCGTACGGGGGAGACCCAGTACTTC.

The V call is TRBV19, the J call TRBJ1-2; D uncertain. The CDR3 extends over 12 amino acids. The germline V and J ends were trimmed by 5 bases and 6 bases, with 10 bases remaining between them. Germline V gene sequence: CDR1 LNHDA, CDR2 SQIVND (reference sequence). The CDR3 bases are TGTGCCAGTAGTCTCGGAGTACATGGCTACACCTTC. This gives the protein CASSLGVHGYTF.

The chain is built from TRBV5-6 and TRBJ2-5; 9 positions match TRBD2. This CDR3 has 15 residues. CDR1 and CDR2 from the germline V gene are SGHDT and YYEEEE. Trimming cost V 0 bases and J 5 bases; bases outside gene matches: 5. The CDR3 sequence: CASSLGTSVAETQYF. The CDR3, as DNA: TGTGCCAGCAGCTTGGGGACTAGCGTCGCGGAGACCCAGTACTTC. Together with reference TRBV5-6 and TRBJ2-5, the CDR3 gives the full variable domain: DAGVTQSPTHLIKTRGQQVTLRCSPKSGHDTVSWYQQALGQGPQFIFQYYEEEERQRGNFPDRFSGHQFPNYSSELNVNALLLGDSALYLCASSLGTSVAETQYFGPGTRLLVL.

V gene TRBV6-1 combines with J gene TRBJ2-1, with 7 bases fitting TRBD1. J was trimmed by 8 bases and V by 1 base; bases with no gene match: 8. The germline CDR1 and CDR2 sequences are MNHNS and SASEGT. The CDR3 has 15 residues. The CDR3 DNA reads TGTGCCAGCAGTGAAGTCGGGCAGGGGGTCGATGAGCAGTTCTTC. As protein: CASSEVGQGVDEQFF.

The V gene is TRBV5-1, the J gene TRBJ1-1, with 8 bases that match TRBD1. Looked up from germline, CDR1 is SGHRS and CDR2 is YFSETQ. The CDR3 runs 14 residues. Trimming cost V 4 bases and J 5 bases; bases outside gene matches: 7. The CDR3 loop reads CASSPRTGQTEAFF. The CDR3 DNA reads as TGCGCCAGCAGCCCAAGGACAGGGCAGACTGAAGCTTTCTTT.

The J gene is TRBJ2-7, the V gene TRBV27; the D gene is possibly TRBD1 (6 bases). This CDR3 has 13 amino acids. CDR1 is MNHEY, CDR2 SMNVEV, per germline (reference sequence). V was trimmed by 5 bases and J by 4 bases, leaving 12 bases between them. The CDR3 region has the DNA TGTGCCAGCAGTCGGATCACAGGGTACGAGCAGTACTTC. Amino acid sequence: CASSRITGYEQYF.

This chain uses TRBV19 with TRBJ1-2; 7 bases fit TRBD1. The CDR3 totals 15 residues. The germline V gene encodes CDR1 LNHDA and CDR2 SQIVND (reference sequence). The V gene end was trimmed by 4 bases and the J gene end by 5 bases; junction bases not matched to a gene: 10. CDR3: CASSNPGTAEYGYTF. For the CDR3, the DNA is TGTGCCAGTAGTAACCCCGGGACAGCCGAATATGGCTACACCTTC.

This sequence joins TRBV18 and TRBJ1-4; D may be TRBD1 (5 bases). From germline, CDR1 is KGHSH and CDR2 LQKENI. The CDR3 has 14 amino acids. Trimming removed 3 bases at V and 5 bases at J, with 10 bases between. The chain's CDR3 is CASSPPTVNEKLFF. The CDR3 DNA is TGTGCCAGCTCACCCCCGACAGTAAATGAAAAACTGTTTTTT.

CDR3 nucleotides: TGTGCCAGCAGGGTCTTTAGGACAGGGGAAACTGAAGCTTTCTTT. It translates to CASRVFRTGETEAFF. The chain employs TRBV5-8 and TRBJ1-1; 9 bases align to TRBD1. Germline CDR1 reads SGHTS; CDR2 reads YDEGEE. The V gene end was trimmed by 5 bases and the J gene end by 5 bases; junction bases not matched to a gene: 10. This CDR3 contains 15 residues.

This chain joins TRBV5-4 and TRBJ1-3; D is unclear. V gave up 7 bases and J gave up 3 bases, with 17 bases separating them. Per the germline V gene, CDR1 is SGHNT and CDR2 is YYREEE (reference sequence). The CDR3 consists of 15 residues. The DNA of the CDR3 is TGTGCCAGCGGCATAACCGGGGAAATTGGAAACACCATATATTTT. It yields the protein CASGITGEIGNTIYF.

The J gene is TRBJ2-6, the V gene TRBV5-4; TRBD1 matches 8 bases. V lost 0 bases, J lost 4 bases, and 9 bases stayed unmatched. Germline V CDR1 and CDR2: SGHNT, YYREEE (reference sequence). The CDR3 length is 18 residues. CDR3 nucleotides: TGTGCCAGCAGCTTGGGAGGCCAGGGGGCGCGGGGGGCCAACGTCCTGACTTTC. This sequence encodes CASSLGGQGARGANVLTF.